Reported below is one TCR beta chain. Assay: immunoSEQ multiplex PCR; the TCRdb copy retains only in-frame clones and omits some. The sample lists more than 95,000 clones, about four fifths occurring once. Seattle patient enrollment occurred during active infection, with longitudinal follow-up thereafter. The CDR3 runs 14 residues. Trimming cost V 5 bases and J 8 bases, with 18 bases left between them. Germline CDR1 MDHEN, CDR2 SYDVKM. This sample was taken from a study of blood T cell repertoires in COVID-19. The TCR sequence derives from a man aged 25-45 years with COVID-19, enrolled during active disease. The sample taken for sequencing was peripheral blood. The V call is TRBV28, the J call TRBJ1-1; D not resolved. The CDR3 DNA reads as TGTGCCAGCAGTCCCGCCCAGGCCAGGCGAGAAGCTTTCTTT. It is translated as CASSPAQARREAFF.